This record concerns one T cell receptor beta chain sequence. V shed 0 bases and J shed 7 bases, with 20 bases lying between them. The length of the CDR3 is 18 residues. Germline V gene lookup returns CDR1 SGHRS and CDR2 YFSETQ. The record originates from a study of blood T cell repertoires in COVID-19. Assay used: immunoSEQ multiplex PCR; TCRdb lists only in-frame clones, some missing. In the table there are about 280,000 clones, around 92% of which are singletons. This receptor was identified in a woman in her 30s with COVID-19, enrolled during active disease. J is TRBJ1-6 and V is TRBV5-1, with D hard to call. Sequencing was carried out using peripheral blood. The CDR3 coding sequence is TGCGCCAGCAGCTTGGTGGCGGGTACAGCTCAATTAAATTCACCCCTCCACTTT. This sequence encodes CASSLVAGTAQLNSPLHF.